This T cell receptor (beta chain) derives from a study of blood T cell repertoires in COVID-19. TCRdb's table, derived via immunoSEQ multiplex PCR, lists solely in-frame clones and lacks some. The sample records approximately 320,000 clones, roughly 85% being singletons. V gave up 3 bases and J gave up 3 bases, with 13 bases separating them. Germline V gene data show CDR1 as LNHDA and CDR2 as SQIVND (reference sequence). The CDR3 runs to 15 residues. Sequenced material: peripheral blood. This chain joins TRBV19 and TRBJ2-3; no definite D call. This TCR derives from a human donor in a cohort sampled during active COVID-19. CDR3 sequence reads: CASSIDGGRTDTQYF. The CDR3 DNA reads TGTGCCAGTAGTATTGACGGTGGGCGTACAGATACGCAGTATTTT. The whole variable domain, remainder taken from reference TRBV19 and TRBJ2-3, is DGGITQSPKYLFRKEGQNVTLSCEQNLNHDAMYWYRQDPGQGLRLIYYSQIVNDFQKGDIAEGYSVSREKKESFPLTVTSAQKNPTAFYLCASSIDGGRTDTQYFGPGTRLTVL.